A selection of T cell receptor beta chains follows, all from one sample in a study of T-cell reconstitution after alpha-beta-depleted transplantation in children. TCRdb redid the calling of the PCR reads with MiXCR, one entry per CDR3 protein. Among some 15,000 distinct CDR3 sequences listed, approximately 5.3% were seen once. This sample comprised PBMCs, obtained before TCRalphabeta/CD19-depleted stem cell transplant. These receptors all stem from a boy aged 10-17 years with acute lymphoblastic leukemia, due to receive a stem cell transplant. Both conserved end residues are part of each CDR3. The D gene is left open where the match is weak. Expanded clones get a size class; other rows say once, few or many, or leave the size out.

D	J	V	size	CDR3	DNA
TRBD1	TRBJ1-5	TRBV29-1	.	CSFKGEGGGNQPQHF	TGCAGCTTCAAGGGGGAAGGGGGCGGCAATCAGCCCCAGCATTTT
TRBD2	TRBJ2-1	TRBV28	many	CASSLVGLAVYNEQFF	TGTGCCAGCAGTTTAGTGGGTCTAGCGGTTTACAATGAGCAGTTCTTC
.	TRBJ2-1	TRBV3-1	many	CASSQAGYNEQFF	TGTGCCAGCAGCCAAGCAGGGTACAATGAGCAGTTCTTC
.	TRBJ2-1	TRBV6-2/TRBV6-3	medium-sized	CARTLWFF	TGTGCCAGGACCCTCTGGTTCTTC
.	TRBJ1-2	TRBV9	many	CASSSLPDGDGYTF	TGTGCCAGCAGCTCTCTTCCGGACGGAGATGGCTACACCTTC
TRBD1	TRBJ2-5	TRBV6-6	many	CASSQDRESQYF	TGTGCCAGCAGCCAGGACAGGGAGTCCCAGTACTTC
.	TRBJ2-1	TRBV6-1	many	CASSEAQGGYNKQFF	TGTGCCAGCAGTGAAGCACAGGGCGGTTATAATAAGCAGTTCTTC
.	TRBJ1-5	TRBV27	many	CASSSAGLVNQPQHF	TGTGCCAGCAGTTCCGCGGGGTTAGTCAATCAGCCCCAGCATTTT
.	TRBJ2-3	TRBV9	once	CASSVVSSGRTDTQYF	TGTGCCAGCAGCGTAGTCAGTAGCGGACGCACAGATACGCAGTATTTT
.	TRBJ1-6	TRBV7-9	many	CASSLEGIGNSPLHF	TGTGCCAGCAGCTTAGAGGGAATCGGTAATTCACCCCTCCACTTT
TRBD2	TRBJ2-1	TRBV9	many	CASSVAGSGREQFF	TGTGCCAGCAGCGTAGCAGGATCCGGGAGGGAGCAGTTCTTC
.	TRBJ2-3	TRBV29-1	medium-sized	CSVDCRAERASDTQYF	TGCAGCGTTGATTGCCGGGCGGAGCGGGCTTCAGATACGCAGTATTTT
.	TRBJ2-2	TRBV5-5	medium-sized	CASSFSRLGAANTGELFF	TGTGCCAGCAGCTTCAGCCGTCTGGGGGCCGCGAACACCGGGGAGCTGTTTTTT
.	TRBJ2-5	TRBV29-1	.	CSGGGPQETQYF	TGCAGCGGAGGAGGTCCACAAGAGACCCAGTACTTC
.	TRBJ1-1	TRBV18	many	CASSPRQEAEAFF	TGTGCCAGCTCACCCCGACAGGAGGCTGAAGCTTTCTTT
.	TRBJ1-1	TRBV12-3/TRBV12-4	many	CASSFPTPRQNTEAFF	TGTGCCAGCAGTTTCCCCACGCCACGTCAGAACACTGAAGCTTTCTTT
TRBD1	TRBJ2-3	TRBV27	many	CASSFSLRDRGPDTQYF	TGTGCCAGCAGTTTTTCACTCCGGGACAGGGGGCCAGATACGCAGTATTTT
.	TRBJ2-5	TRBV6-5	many	CASNRRHDRYQETQYF	TGTGCCAGCAACCGCAGACATGACAGGTATCAAGAGACCCAGTACTTC
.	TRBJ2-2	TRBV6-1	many	CASRTGTGELFF	TGTGCCAGCAGGACGGGGACCGGGGAGCTGTTTTTT
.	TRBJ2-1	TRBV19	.	CASRKTDPPGNEQFF	TGTGCCAGTAGAAAGACAGACCCCCCGGGGAATGAGCAGTTCTTC
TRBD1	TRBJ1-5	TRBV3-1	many	CASSTADRGGYSNQPQHF	TGTGCCAGCAGCACCGCAGACAGGGGAGGGTATAGCAATCAGCCCCAGCATTTT
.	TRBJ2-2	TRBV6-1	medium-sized	CASSETGYAGELFF	TGTGCCAGCAGCGAGACAGGATACGCCGGGGAGCTGTTTTTT
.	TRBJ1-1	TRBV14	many	CASSQGVRNTEAFF	TGTGCCAGCAGCCAAGGAGTGAGGAACACTGAAGCTTTCTTT
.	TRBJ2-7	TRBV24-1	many	CATSQGPHREQYF	TGTGCCACCAGTCAGGGCCCGCATCGGGAGCAGTACTTC
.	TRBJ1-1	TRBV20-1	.	CSGRDPGMNTEAFF	TGCAGTGGCAGAGATCCGGGCATGAACACTGAAGCTTTCTTT
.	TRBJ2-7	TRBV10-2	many	CASRGGSSYEQYF	TGCGCCAGCAGAGGAGGGAGCTCCTACGAGCAGTACTTC
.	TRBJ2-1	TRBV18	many	CASSPRTPYNEQFF	TGTGCCAGCTCACCTAGGACACCCTACAATGAGCAGTTCTTC
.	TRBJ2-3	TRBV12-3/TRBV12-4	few	CTFSSGSWLNSTDTQYF	TGTACCTTCAGTTCAGGTTCTTGGCTCAATAGCACAGATACGCAGTATTTT
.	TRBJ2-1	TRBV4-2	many	CASSQVAGYNEQFF	TGTGCCAGCAGCCAAGTCGCAGGGTACAATGAGCAGTTCTTC
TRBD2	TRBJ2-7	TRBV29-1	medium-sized	CSVEATSGLVEQYF	TGCAGCGTTGAAGCGACTAGCGGTTTGGTGGAGCAGTACTTC
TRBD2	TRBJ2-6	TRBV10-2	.	CASIGGMAGANVLTF	TGCGCCAGCATCGGGGGGATGGCTGGGGCCAACGTCCTGACTTTC
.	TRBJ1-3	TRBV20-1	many	CSARDLGYVRARTGNTIYF	TGCAGTGCTAGAGATTTGGGGTACGTCCGCGCAAGGACTGGAAACACCATATATTTT
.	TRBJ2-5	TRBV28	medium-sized	CASSLGGGSYQETQYF	TGTGCCAGCAGTTTGGGTGGAGGATCGTACCAAGAGACCCAGTACTTC
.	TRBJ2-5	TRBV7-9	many	CASSLDVLTGTGQETQYF	TGTGCCAGCAGCTTAGATGTATTGACCGGAACTGGGCAAGAGACCCAGTACTTC
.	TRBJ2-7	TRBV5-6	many	CASSLDRSYEQYF	TGTGCCAGCAGCCTAGACAGGTCCTACGAGCAGTACTTC
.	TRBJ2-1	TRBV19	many	CASSIIRDEQFF	TGTGCCAGTAGTATAATCAGGGATGAGCAGTTCTTC
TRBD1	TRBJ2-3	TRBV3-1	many	CASSQEGTEEDTQYF	TGTGCCAGCAGCCAAGAGGGGACAGAGGAAGATACGCAGTATTTT
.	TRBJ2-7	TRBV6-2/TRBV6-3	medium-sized	CASSYRVGRSYEQYF	TGTGCCAGCAGTTACCGGGTAGGTCGTTCCTACGAGCAGTACTTC
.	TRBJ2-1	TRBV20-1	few	CSASGNSYNEQFF	TGCAGTGCTAGTGGAAACTCCTACAATGAGCAGTTCTTC
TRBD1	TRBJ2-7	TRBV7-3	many	CASSLGTGGLSSYEQYF	TGTGCCAGCAGCTTAGGGACAGGAGGTCTATCTTCCTACGAGCAGTACTTC
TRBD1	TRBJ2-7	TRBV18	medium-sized	CASSPGTASYEQYF	TGTGCCAGCTCACCGGGGACAGCCTCCTACGAGCAGTACTTC
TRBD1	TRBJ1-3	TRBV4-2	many	CASSRRDRGIGNTIYF	TGTGCCAGCAGCCGCCGGGACAGGGGAATTGGAAACACCATATATTTT
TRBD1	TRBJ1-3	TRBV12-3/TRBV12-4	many	CASTTTGWRLNTIYF	TGTGCCAGCACCACGACAGGGTGGAGGCTGAACACCATATATTTT
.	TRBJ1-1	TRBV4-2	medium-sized	CASSQLVTGRDTEAFF	TGTGCCAGCAGCCAATTGGTAACAGGGCGGGACACTGAAGCTTTCTTT
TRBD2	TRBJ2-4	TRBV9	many	CASSPHERGGKNIQYF	TGTGCCAGCAGCCCCCACGAGCGGGGGGGCAAAAACATTCAGTACTTC
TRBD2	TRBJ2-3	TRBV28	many	CASSLSGTLTDTQYF	TGTGCCAGCAGTTTAAGCGGGACCCTCACAGATACGCAGTATTTT
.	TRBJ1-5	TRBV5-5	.	CAMGPGVVNQPQHF	TGTGCCATGGGCCCAGGGGTCGTCAATCAGCCCCAGCATTTT
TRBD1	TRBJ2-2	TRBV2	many	CASSGTGGKNTGELFF	TGTGCCAGCAGCGGGACAGGGGGGAAAAACACCGGGGAGCTGTTTTTT
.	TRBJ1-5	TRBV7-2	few	CASSYWDSNQPQHF	TGTGCCAGCAGCTATTGGGATAGCAATCAGCCCCAGCATTTT
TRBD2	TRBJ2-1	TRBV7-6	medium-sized	CASSSNPSGGNNEQFF	TGTGCCAGCAGCTCAAATCCTAGCGGGGGGAACAATGAGCAGTTCTTC
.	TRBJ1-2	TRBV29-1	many	CSVGGREYNYGYTF	TGCAGCGTTGGCGGCAGGGAATATAACTATGGCTACACCTTC
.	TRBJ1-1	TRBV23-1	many	CASSQSIAARPNTEAFF	TGCGCCAGCAGTCAATCTATAGCTGCGCGCCCGAACACTGAAGCTTTCTTT
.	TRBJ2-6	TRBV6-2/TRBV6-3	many	CASSYSAYSPSGANVLTF	TGTGCCAGCAGTTACTCGGCCTACTCCCCATCTGGGGCCAACGTCCTGACTTTC